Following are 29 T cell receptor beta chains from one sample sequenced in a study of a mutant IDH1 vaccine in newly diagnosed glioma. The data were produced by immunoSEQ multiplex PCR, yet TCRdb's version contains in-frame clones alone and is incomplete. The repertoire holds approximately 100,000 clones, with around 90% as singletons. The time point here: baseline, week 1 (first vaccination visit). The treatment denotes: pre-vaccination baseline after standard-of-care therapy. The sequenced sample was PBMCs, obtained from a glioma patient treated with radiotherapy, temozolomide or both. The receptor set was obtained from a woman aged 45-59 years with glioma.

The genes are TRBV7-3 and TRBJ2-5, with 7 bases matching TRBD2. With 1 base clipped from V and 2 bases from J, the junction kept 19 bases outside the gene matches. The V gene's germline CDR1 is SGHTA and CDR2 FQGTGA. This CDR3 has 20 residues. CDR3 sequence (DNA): TGTGCCAGCAGCTTAAACGGGGCTTGGGCTAGCGGAGACAAGCAAGAGACCCAGTACTTC. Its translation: CASSLNGAWASGDKQETQYF. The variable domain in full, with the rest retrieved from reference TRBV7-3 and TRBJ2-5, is GAGVSQTPSNKVTEKGKYVELRCDPISGHTALYWYRQSLGQGPEFLIYFQGTGAADDSGLPNDRFFAVRPEGSVSTLKIQRTERGDSAVYLCASSLNGAWASGDKQETQYFGPGTRLLVL.

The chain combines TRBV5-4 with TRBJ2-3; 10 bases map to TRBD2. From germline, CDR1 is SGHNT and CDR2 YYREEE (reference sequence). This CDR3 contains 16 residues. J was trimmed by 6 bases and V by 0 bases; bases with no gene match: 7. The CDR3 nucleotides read TGTGCCAGCAGCTTGGAACTAGCGGGATCAGGGGATACGCAGTATTTT. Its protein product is CASSLELAGSGDTQYF.

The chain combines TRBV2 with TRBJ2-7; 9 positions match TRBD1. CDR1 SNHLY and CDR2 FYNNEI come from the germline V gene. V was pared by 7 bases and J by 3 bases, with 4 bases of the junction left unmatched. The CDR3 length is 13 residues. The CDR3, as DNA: TGTGCCAGCACCGGGACAGGGTACTACGAGCAGTACTTC. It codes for CASTGTGYYEQYF.

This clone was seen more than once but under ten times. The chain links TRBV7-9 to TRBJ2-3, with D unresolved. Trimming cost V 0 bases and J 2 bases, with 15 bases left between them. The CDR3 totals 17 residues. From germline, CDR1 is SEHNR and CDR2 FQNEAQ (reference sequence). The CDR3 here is CASSLALPAAPTDTQYF. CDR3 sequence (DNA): TGTGCCAGCAGCTTAGCGCTACCGGCGGCCCCCACAGATACGCAGTATTTT.

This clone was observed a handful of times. CDR3 in amino acids: CASSLTGGRDNQPQHF. CDR3 in DNA: TGTGCCAGCTCTCTCACAGGGGGCAGAGACAATCAGCCCCAGCATTTT. The V gene is TRBV18, the J gene TRBJ1-5, with 9 bases fitting TRBD1. V lost 6 bases and J lost 3; bases outside the gene matches: 9. Germline lookup yields CDR1 KGHSH and CDR2 LQKENI. The CDR3 is 16 amino acids.

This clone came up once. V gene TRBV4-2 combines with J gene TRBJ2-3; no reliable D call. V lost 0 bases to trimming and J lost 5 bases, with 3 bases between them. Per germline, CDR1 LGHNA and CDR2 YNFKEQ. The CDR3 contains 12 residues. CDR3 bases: TGTGCCAGCAGCCAAGACGAAGATACGCAGTATTTT. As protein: CASSQDEDTQYF.

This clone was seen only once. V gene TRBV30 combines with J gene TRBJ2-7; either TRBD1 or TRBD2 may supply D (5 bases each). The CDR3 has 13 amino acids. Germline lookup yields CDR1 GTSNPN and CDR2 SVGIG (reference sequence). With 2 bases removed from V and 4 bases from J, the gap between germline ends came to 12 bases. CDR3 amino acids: CAWSPRGAYEQYF. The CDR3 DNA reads TGTGCCTGGAGTCCCCGGGGCGCGTACGAGCAGTACTTC.

Written as DNA, the CDR3 is TGTGCCAGCGGGGCCGGGACAGGGGGTTTAGAGGGCAATCAGCCCCAGCATTTT. Encoded protein: CASGAGTGGLEGNQPQHF. V is TRBV2 and J is TRBJ1-5; 11 positions agree with TRBD1. Germline CDR1 SNHLY, CDR2 FYNNEI. With 8 bases clipped from V and 2 bases from J, the junction kept 14 bases outside the gene matches. The CDR3 spans 18 residues.

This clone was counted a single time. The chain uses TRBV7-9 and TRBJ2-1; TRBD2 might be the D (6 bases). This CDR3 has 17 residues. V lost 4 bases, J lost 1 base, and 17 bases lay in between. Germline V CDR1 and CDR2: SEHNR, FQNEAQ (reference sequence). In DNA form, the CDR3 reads TGTGCCAGCAGCTCCCAACTCCGGGGAGGTTCCTACAATGAGCAGTTCTTC. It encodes CASSSQLRGGSYNEQFF.

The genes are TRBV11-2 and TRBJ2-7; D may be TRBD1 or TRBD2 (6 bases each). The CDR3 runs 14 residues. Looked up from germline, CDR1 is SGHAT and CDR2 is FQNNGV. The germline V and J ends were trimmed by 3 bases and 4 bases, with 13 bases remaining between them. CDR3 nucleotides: TGTGCCAGCAGCTTGGGGGGCGGGGCTTACGAGCAGTACTTC. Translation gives CASSLGGGAYEQYF.

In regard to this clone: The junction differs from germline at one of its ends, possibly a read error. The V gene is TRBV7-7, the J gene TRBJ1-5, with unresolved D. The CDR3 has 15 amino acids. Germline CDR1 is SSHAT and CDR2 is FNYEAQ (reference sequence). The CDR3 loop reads CASSTRAGSNQPQHF. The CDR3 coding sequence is TGTGCTAGCAGCACCCGAGCGGGCAGCAATCAGCCCCAGCATTTT.

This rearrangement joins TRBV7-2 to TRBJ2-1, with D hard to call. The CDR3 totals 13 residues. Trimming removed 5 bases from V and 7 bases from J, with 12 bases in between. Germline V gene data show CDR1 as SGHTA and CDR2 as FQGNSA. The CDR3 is CASSQGRENEQFF. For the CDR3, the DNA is TGTGCCAGCAGCCAAGGCCGAGAAAATGAGCAGTTCTTC. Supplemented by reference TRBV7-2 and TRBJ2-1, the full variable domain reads GAGVSQSPSNKVTEKGKDVELRCDPISGHTALYWYRQSLGQGLEFLIYFQGNSAPDKSGLPSDRFSAERTGGSVSTLTIQRTQQEDSAVYLCASSQGRENEQFFGPGTRLTVL.

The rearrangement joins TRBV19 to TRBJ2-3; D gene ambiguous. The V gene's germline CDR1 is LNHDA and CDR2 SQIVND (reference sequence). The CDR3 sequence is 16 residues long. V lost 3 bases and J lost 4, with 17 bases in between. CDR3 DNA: TGTGCCAGTAGTATTTGGGGTAGCCCCAGCGCAGATACGCAGTATTTT. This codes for CASSIWGSPSADTQYF.

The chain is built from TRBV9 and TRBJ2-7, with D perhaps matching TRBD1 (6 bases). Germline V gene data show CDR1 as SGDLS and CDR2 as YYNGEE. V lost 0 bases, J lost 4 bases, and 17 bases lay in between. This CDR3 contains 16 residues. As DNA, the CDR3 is TGTGCCAGCAGCGTAGGCGGCAGGGGTTTTGAGTACGAGCAGTACTTC. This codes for CASSVGGRGFEYEQYF.

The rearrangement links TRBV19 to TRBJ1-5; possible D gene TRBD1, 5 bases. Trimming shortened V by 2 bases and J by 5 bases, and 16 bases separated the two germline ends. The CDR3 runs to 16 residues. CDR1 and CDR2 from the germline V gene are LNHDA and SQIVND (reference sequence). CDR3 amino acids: CASSIRGARDHQPQHF. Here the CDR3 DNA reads TGTGCCAGTAGTATACGAGGGGCCCGGGACCATCAGCCCCAGCATTTT.

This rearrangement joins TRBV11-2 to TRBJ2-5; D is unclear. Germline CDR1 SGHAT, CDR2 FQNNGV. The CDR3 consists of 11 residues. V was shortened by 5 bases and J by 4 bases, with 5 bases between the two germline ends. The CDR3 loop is CASSRRETQYF. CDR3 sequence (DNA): TGTGCCAGCAGCCGCCGAGAGACCCAGTACTTC.

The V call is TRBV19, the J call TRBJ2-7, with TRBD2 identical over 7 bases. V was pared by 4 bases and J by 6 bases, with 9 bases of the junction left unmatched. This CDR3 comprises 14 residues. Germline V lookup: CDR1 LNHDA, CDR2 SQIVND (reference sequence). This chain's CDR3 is CASSNFGTGGEQYF. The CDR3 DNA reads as TGTGCCAGTAGTAACTTCGGGACGGGGGGCGAGCAGTACTTC.

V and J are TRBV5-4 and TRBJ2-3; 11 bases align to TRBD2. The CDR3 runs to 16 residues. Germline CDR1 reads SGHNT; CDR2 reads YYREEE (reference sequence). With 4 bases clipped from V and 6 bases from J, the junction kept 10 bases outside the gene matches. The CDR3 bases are TGTGCCAGCAGCGGGGCTAGCGGGAGGATGCAGGATACGCAGTATTTT. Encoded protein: CASSGASGRMQDTQYF.

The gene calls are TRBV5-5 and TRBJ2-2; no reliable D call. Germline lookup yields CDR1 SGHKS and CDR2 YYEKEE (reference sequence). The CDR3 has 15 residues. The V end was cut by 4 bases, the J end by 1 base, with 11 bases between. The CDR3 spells CASSNEPQNTGELFF. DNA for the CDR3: TGTGCCAGCAGCAACGAGCCCCAGAACACCGGGGAGCTGTTTTTT.

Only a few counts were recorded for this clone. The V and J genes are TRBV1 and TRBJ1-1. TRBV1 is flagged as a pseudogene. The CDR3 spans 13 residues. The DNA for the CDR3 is TGCACCAGCAGCCAGGGGGGGAACACTGAAGCTTTCTTT. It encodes CTSSQGGNTEAFF.

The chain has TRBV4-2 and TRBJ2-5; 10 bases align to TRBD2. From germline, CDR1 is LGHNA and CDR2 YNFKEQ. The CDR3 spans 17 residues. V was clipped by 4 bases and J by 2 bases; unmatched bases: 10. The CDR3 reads CASSPQAAAGGQETQYF. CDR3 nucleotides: TGTGCCAGCAGCCCCCAGGCAGCAGCGGGAGGGCAAGAGACCCAGTACTTC.

Here the CDR3 reads CASSPTAPSGNTIYF. For the CDR3, the DNA is TGTGCCAGTAGTCCGACAGCTCCCTCTGGAAACACCATATATTTT. This sequence joins TRBV19 and TRBJ1-3; possible D gene TRBD1, 5 bases. The V end lost 5 bases, the J end lost 0 bases, and 11 bases lay between the germline ends. CDR1 is LNHDA, CDR2 SQIVND, per germline (reference sequence). This CDR3 is 15 amino acids long.

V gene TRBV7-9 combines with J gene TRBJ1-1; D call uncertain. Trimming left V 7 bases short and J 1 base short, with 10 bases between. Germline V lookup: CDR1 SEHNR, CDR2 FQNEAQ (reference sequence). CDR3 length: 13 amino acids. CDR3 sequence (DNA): TGTGCCAGCACCCAGAAAGGGAACACTGAAGCTTTCTTT. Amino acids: CASTQKGNTEAFF.

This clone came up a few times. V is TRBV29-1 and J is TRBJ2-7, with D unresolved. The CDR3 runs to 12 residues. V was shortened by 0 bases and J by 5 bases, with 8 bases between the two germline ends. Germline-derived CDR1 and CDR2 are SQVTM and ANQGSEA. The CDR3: CSVEEQTDEQYF. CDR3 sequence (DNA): TGCAGCGTTGAAGAGCAGACGGACGAGCAGTACTTC.

The CDR3 loop reads CAWSRGATYEQYF. Here the CDR3 DNA reads TGTGCCTGGAGTAGGGGGGCCACCTACGAGCAGTACTTC. This sequence joins TRBV30 and TRBJ2-7; D possibly uses TRBD1 or TRBD2 (6 bases each). Per the germline V gene, CDR1 is GTSNPN and CDR2 is SVGIG (reference sequence). This CDR3 region has 13 residues. Trimming removed 2 bases at V and 2 bases at J, with 10 bases between.

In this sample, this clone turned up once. In DNA form, the CDR3 reads TGTGCCAGCAGTTTATCGGGTTCGGAGACCCAGTACTTC. This sequence encodes CASSLSGSETQYF. The V and J genes are TRBV28 and TRBJ2-5; no firm D call. Looked up from germline, CDR1 is MDHEN and CDR2 is SYDVKM. Trimming took 1 base from V and 5 from J, leaving 8 bases between them. The CDR3 runs to 13 residues.

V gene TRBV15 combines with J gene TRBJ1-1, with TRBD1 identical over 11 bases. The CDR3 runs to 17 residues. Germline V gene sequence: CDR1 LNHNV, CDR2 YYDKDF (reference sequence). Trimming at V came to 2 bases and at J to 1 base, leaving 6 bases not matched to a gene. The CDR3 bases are TGTGCCACCAGCAGATCGCAAGGGACAGGGGGGAACACTGAAGCTTTCTTT. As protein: CATSRSQGTGGNTEAFF.

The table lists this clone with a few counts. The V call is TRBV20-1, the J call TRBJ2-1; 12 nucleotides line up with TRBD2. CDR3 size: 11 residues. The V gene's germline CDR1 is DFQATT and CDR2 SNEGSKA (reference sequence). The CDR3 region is CRPSGRAEQFF. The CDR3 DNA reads TGCAGGCCTAGCGGGAGGGCTGAGCAGTTCTTC.

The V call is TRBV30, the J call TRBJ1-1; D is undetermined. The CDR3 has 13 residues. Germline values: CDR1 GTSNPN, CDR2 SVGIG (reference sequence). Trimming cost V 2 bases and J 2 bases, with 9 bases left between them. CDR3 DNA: TGTGCCTGGAGTACCAGGCTAAACACTGAAGCTTTCTTT. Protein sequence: CAWSTRLNTEAFF.